Listed below are T cell receptor beta chains from one sample, sequenced in a study of blood T cells in healthy people across ages. TCRdb re-called the 5' RACE reads with MiXCR, one entry per CDR3 protein. Of roughly 1,500,000 distinct CDR3 sequences listed, almost 35% are singletons. Sequenced sample: blood. The receptor set was obtained from a woman in her twenties or thirties in good health. The conserved cysteine and the conserved F or W are not part of the CDR3 here. A D gene is named only where the DNA matches it firmly.

v_gene: TRBV9; d_gene: TRBD2; j_gene: TRBJ2-7; CDR3aa: ASSVLAGGIYEQY
v_gene: TRBV9; d_gene: TRBD2; j_gene: TRBJ2-3; CDR3aa: ASRRGEVTDTQY
v_gene: TRBV7-8; d_gene: TRBD2; j_gene: TRBJ2-3; CDR3aa: ASSPSGTGLLTPSTDTQY
v_gene: TRBV5-1; d_gene: TRBD1; j_gene: TRBJ2-3; CDR3aa: ASSSKDRAPDTQY
v_gene: TRBV28; d_gene: -; j_gene: TRBJ2-3; CDR3aa: ASRPEPLGSDTQY
v_gene: TRBV29-1; d_gene: -; j_gene: TRBJ2-7; CDR3aa: SVIVGGIEQY
v_gene: TRBV28; d_gene: TRBD1; j_gene: TRBJ2-3; CDR3aa: ASSLCDRGTDTQY
v_gene: TRBV20-1; d_gene: -; j_gene: TRBJ1-4; CDR3aa: SARGSQGTTNEKLF
v_gene: TRBV27; d_gene: TRBD1; j_gene: TRBJ2-1; CDR3aa: ASSLVAGGSSYNEQF
v_gene: TRBV29-1; d_gene: TRBD2; j_gene: -; CDR3aa: SVFSGRSGKTQY
v_gene: TRBV29-1; d_gene: -; j_gene: TRBJ1-2; CDR3aa: SVLDSYGYT
v_gene: TRBV6-1; d_gene: TRBD2; j_gene: TRBJ2-7; CDR3aa: ASRVTSGNRYEQY
v_gene: TRBV27; d_gene: -; j_gene: TRBJ2-1; CDR3aa: ASPERASEQF
v_gene: TRBV20-1; d_gene: -; j_gene: TRBJ1-1; CDR3aa: SADTVNTEAF
v_gene: TRBV6-5; d_gene: TRBD1; j_gene: TRBJ1-1; CDR3aa: ASSRTGGFANTEAF
v_gene: TRBV2; d_gene: -; j_gene: TRBJ2-2; CDR3aa: ASSEAGRGGTGELF
v_gene: TRBV20-1; d_gene: -; j_gene: TRBJ2-1; CDR3aa: SAREEAGGEQF
v_gene: TRBV6-1; d_gene: -; j_gene: TRBJ2-1; CDR3aa: ASCRRDYSYNEQF
v_gene: TRBV16; d_gene: -; j_gene: TRBJ1-2; CDR3aa: ASSRPKGSSYGYT
v_gene: TRBV30; d_gene: TRBD1; j_gene: TRBJ1-1; CDR3aa: AWRPRQGWGTEAF
v_gene: TRBV27; d_gene: -; j_gene: TRBJ1-4; CDR3aa: ASSHGGSWFGGEANEKLF
v_gene: TRBV7-6; d_gene: TRBD2; j_gene: TRBJ2-3; CDR3aa: ASSRTLAGDTDTQY
v_gene: TRBV6-6; d_gene: -; j_gene: TRBJ1-2; CDR3aa: ATSLLGVYGYT
v_gene: TRBV7-3; d_gene: TRBD1; j_gene: TRBJ2-1; CDR3aa: ASSKVDRGKLSSYSEQF
v_gene: TRBV4-1; d_gene: TRBD2; j_gene: TRBJ2-5; CDR3aa: AGSQERLAGGETQY
v_gene: TRBV11-2; d_gene: -; j_gene: TRBJ2-1; CDR3aa: ASSLGAPGASSNNEQF
v_gene: TRBV27; d_gene: -; j_gene: TRBJ1-1; CDR3aa: ASSLGMCTEAF
v_gene: TRBV20-1; d_gene: -; j_gene: TRBJ2-5; CDR3aa: SARNYQQGSETQY
v_gene: TRBV27; d_gene: TRBD2; j_gene: TRBJ2-7; CDR3aa: ASSLSGLAGFYEQY
v_gene: TRBV29-1; d_gene: -; j_gene: TRBJ1-2; CDR3aa: SVDPPVGPEGYT
v_gene: TRBV7-2; d_gene: -; j_gene: TRBJ2-5; CDR3aa: ASSPTRATQY
v_gene: TRBV29-1; d_gene: TRBD2; j_gene: TRBJ2-3; CDR3aa: SVGAGGLRDTQY
v_gene: TRBV6-5; d_gene: -; j_gene: TRBJ1-2; CDR3aa: ASSYSTSPRSGVGSYGYT
v_gene: TRBV7-9; d_gene: TRBD1; j_gene: TRBJ1-4; CDR3aa: ASSFRQGTNEKLF
v_gene: TRBV7-2; d_gene: -; j_gene: TRBJ2-1; CDR3aa: ASSLGRWNEQF
v_gene: TRBV12-3/TRBV12-4; d_gene: TRBD2; j_gene: TRBJ2-5; CDR3aa: ASSLLNPAGGETQY
v_gene: TRBV9; d_gene: TRBD2; j_gene: TRBJ2-5; CDR3aa: ASSVVAGGTGVGETQY
v_gene: TRBV27; d_gene: -; j_gene: TRBJ2-5; CDR3aa: ASSLLPDSALQY
v_gene: TRBV5-1; d_gene: -; j_gene: TRBJ2-7; CDR3aa: ASRYGGDSYEQY
v_gene: TRBV29-1; d_gene: -; j_gene: TRBJ2-3; CDR3aa: SVVGDIQSTDTQY
v_gene: TRBV7-6; d_gene: TRBD2; j_gene: TRBJ2-7; CDR3aa: ASSLDVSLAGEEQY
v_gene: TRBV3-1; d_gene: -; j_gene: TRBJ1-4; CDR3aa: ASSQGQVGKLF
v_gene: TRBV6-1; d_gene: -; j_gene: TRBJ2-5; CDR3aa: ASRLGGWGETQY
v_gene: TRBV4-1; d_gene: -; j_gene: TRBJ2-5; CDR3aa: TSGTGVTETQY
v_gene: TRBV20-1; d_gene: TRBD1; j_gene: TRBJ2-1; CDR3aa: SASRRTGLSYNEQF
v_gene: TRBV18; d_gene: TRBD2; j_gene: TRBJ2-3; CDR3aa: ASSPGSGGPDTQY
v_gene: TRBV20-1; d_gene: -; j_gene: TRBJ1-6; CDR3aa: SAREGFNNSPLH
v_gene: TRBV7-2; d_gene: -; j_gene: TRBJ2-1; CDR3aa: ASSLGAAWAEQF
v_gene: TRBV29-1; d_gene: -; j_gene: TRBJ2-4; CDR3aa: SARKVGAKNIQY
v_gene: TRBV20-1; d_gene: TRBD1; j_gene: TRBJ2-7; CDR3aa: SADPSGQGSNEQY
v_gene: TRBV6-2/TRBV6-3; d_gene: TRBD2; j_gene: TRBJ2-5; CDR3aa: ASSRASGRKETQY
v_gene: TRBV20-1; d_gene: -; j_gene: TRBJ1-1; CDR3aa: SARGGGVGTEAF
v_gene: TRBV11-3; d_gene: -; j_gene: TRBJ2-3; CDR3aa: ASSLWDGADTQY